These T cell receptor beta chains were read from a single sample in a study of T-cell memory formation after mild COVID-19. In TCRdb, the 5' RACE reads were re-called with MiXCR into one record per CDR3 protein. This sample has over 400,000 distinct CDR3 sequences, with 20% to 30% found just once. The sequencing sample was made of PBMCs or a T cell subset sorted from them (not recorded which). These receptors were collected from an adult woman who had mild COVID-19 (a few samples of this study predate the infection). Cell type and time point are not known. The CDR3 runs from the conserved cysteine through the conserved F or W. D genes are given only for firm matches. Expanded clones are given a class, and other clones once, few, many or no size at all.

>TRBV5-1|TRBJ1-2|-|-
TGCGCCAGCAGCTTGCAGGTTACGAACTATGGCTACACCTTC
CASSLQVTNYGYTF
>TRBV12-3/TRBV12-4|TRBJ2-7|-|-
TGTGCCAGCAGTTTTGACACGCCGAGCTCCTACGAGCAGTACTTC
CASSFDTPSSYEQYF
>TRBV4-1|TRBJ1-1|TRBD1|-
TGCGCCAGCAGCCAACTCACAGGGGGCACTGAAGCTTTCTTT
CASSQLTGGTEAFF
>TRBV29-1|TRBJ2-5|-|-
TGCAGCGTTGTAATGAATATATGGGAGACCCAGTACTTC
CSVVMNIWETQYF
>TRBV4-1|TRBJ2-1|TRBD1|-
TGCGCCAGCAGCCATGGGACAGATTACAATGAGCAGTTCTTC
CASSHGTDYNEQFF
>TRBV4-1|TRBJ2-1|TRBD2|-
TGCGCCAGCAGCCTGCCCCCTAGCGGGGCCACCTACAATGAGCAGTTCTTC
CASSLPPSGATYNEQFF
>TRBV2|TRBJ2-5|TRBD2|few
TGTGCCAGCAGTGACACTAGCGGGGGAAAGACCCAGTACTTC
CASSDTSGGKTQYF
>TRBV20-1|TRBJ1-2|-|-
TGCAGTGCTAGAGGCGGAGGGCAGGCCTCTGCTGGCTACACCTTC
CSARGGGQASAGYTF
>TRBV6-1|TRBJ2-3|-|-
TGTGCCAGCAGTTACGGACAGAGCCGCACAGATACGCAGTATTTT
CASSYGQSRTDTQYF
>TRBV28|TRBJ1-5|-|-
TGTGCCAGCAGTTCCGGGACCCCGAGCCAGCCCCAGCATTTT
CASSSGTPSQPQHF
>TRBV10-3|TRBJ2-2|TRBD2|-
TGTGCCATCCGGGAGGAAGTAAACACCGGGGAGCTGTTTTTT
CAIREEVNTGELFF
>TRBV5-6|TRBJ2-3|TRBD2|few
TGTGCCAGCAGCTACCGCTACCTTAGCGGGTCGGCGGTAGATACGCAGTATTTT
CASSYRYLSGSAVDTQYF
>TRBV16|TRBJ2-6|-|few
TGTGCCAGCAGCCATGTAGGGGCTGGGGCCAACGTCCTGACTTTC
CASSHVGAGANVLTF
>TRBV4-3|TRBJ2-1|TRBD2|-
TGCGCCAGCAGCCAAGCCGTGACTAGCGGGCCCTACAATGAGCAGTTCTTC
CASSQAVTSGPYNEQFF
>TRBV9|TRBJ2-6|-|-
TGTGCCAGCAGCCTTCCTATTCTCCCTGGGGCCAACGTCCTGACTTTC
CASSLPILPGANVLTF
>TRBV18|TRBJ1-3|TRBD1|-
TGTGCCAGCTCACCAGACAGGGGTGTCTCTGGAAACACCATATATTTT
CASSPDRGVSGNTIYF
>TRBV11-2|TRBJ1-1|TRBD1|few
TGTGCCAGCAGCTTAGTAGGTGCGGACAGGGCTGAAGCTTTCTTT
CASSLVGADRAEAFF
>TRBV13|TRBJ2-4|TRBD2|once
TGTGCCAGCAGCCAAAGACTAGCAGTAGCCAAAAACATTCAGTACTTC
CASSQRLAVAKNIQYF
>TRBV18|TRBJ2-1|-|-
TGTGCCAGCTCACCACGTCCCGGGGACGGCCCCTACAATGAGCAGTTCTTC
CASSPRPGDGPYNEQFF
>TRBV6-1|TRBJ2-7|-|few
TGTGCCAGCGCGGTGGCGGGGTTTACCTACGAGCAGTACTTC
CASAVAGFTYEQYF
>TRBV7-9|TRBJ2-3|-|few
TGTGCCAGCAGCTTCACCGGGACGGTGATCTCAGATACGCAGTATTTT
CASSFTGTVISDTQYF
>TRBV7-2|TRBJ1-2|-|many
TGTGCCAGCAGCCCATACTATGAGGGCACCGGGGGCTACACCTTC
CASSPYYEGTGGYTF
>TRBV5-4|TRBJ2-3|TRBD2|-
TGTGCCAGCAGCCTGTGGCGGGGGGGAAGAGATACGCAGTATTTT
CASSLWRGGRDTQYF
>TRBV29-1|TRBJ2-4|TRBD2|few
TGCAGCGTTAGGACTAGCGGGAGAGTCATTCAGTACTTC
CSVRTSGRVIQYF
>TRBV7-2|TRBJ2-1|TRBD2|few
TGTGCCAGCAGCTTGGGAGGGAGGGTAGACAATGAGCAGTTCTTC
CASSLGGRVDNEQFF
>TRBV4-1|TRBJ2-1|-|few
TGCGCCAGCAGCCTCCGGACGGGTGATGAGCAGTTCTTC
CASSLRTGDEQFF
>TRBV7-9|TRBJ2-1|TRBD2|-
TGTGCCAGCAGCCCCCGTGGGACTAGCGGGATATCGGATGAGCAGTTCTTC
CASSPRGTSGISDEQFF
>TRBV4-1|TRBJ2-1|-|few
TGCGCCAGCAGCCTCGTCGGATCCGGGGGGCCCTACAATGAGCAGTTCTTC
CASSLVGSGGPYNEQFF
>TRBV5-1|TRBJ2-7|-|-
TGCGCCAGCAGCTACAGCCCCCGGGGCTACGAGCAGTACTTC
CASSYSPRGYEQYF
>TRBV29-1|TRBJ2-1|TRBD2|-
TGCAGCGTTGAAGGGCTAGCGGGAGGGATCGAGCAGTTCTTC
CSVEGLAGGIEQFF
>TRBV2|TRBJ2-2|-|-
TGTGCCAGCAAAAGGGAGAGCGGGGAGCTGTTTTTT
CASKRESGELFF
>TRBV7-9|TRBJ1-3|-|few
TGTGCCAGCACCCGGTACCAGGCACTCTCTGGAAACACCATATATTTT
CASTRYQALSGNTIYF
>TRBV19|TRBJ2-5|-|few
TGTGCCAGTAACCCCCGCCCCGGAGGAGAGACCCAGTACTTC
CASNPRPGGETQYF
>TRBV4-3|TRBJ2-1|-|many
TGCGCCAGCAGCCAAGACGGGGGGCCCTACAATGAGCAGTTCTTC
CASSQDGGPYNEQFF
>TRBV29-1|TRBJ1-1|-|-
TGCAGCGTTGATGGGAACACTGAAGCTTTCTTT
CSVDGNTEAFF
>TRBV2|TRBJ1-5|-|few
TGTGCCAGCAGGGAGGACACTCGAAATCAGCCCCAGCATTTT
CASREDTRNQPQHF
>TRBV15|TRBJ2-3|-|once
TGTGCCACCAGCCTATGGACCAGGAGCACAGATACGCAGTATTTT
CATSLWTRSTDTQYF